What follows are 19 T cell receptor beta chains derived from one specimen sequenced in a study of cytomegalovirus exposure and HLA in healthy donors. This PCR relied on a set of 60 Vbeta primers and 13 Jbeta primers. Using immunoSEQ multiplex PCR, the repertoire was profiled, and TCRdb retains in-frame clones only, with some absent. Found here are approximately 100,000 clones, about two thirds of them singletons; the top ten hold under 2.5%. Sequences were obtained from PBMCs. The receptors derive from a man aged 50 or older in good health and CMV-seronegative.

The chain carries TRBV9 and TRBJ1-5; possibly TRBD1 for D (5 bases). V dropped 3 bases and J dropped 4 bases, with 11 bases sitting between them. Germline V gives CDR1 SGDLS, CDR2 YYNGEE. There are 14 residues in the CDR3. The CDR3 DNA reads TGTGCCAGCAGCGAGGGGCTATATAATCAGCCCCAGCATTTT. It yields the protein CASSEGLYNQPQHF.

The V call is TRBV15, the J call TRBJ1-2; TRBD1 matches at 9 bases. This CDR3 has 17 residues. The V and J ends lost 6 bases and 4 bases, in that order; junction bases with no gene match: 15. Germline V CDR1 and CDR2: LNHNV, YYDKDF (reference sequence). CDR3 protein: CATSSSPPGQGGYGYTF. The CDR3 DNA reads TGTGCCACCAGTTCATCTCCCCCGGGACAGGGAGGCTATGGCTACACCTTC.

This rearrangement joins TRBV5-8 to TRBJ2-7; 8 nucleotides agree with TRBD1. Per the germline V gene, CDR1 is SGHTS and CDR2 is YDEGEE. The CDR3 is made up of 14 amino acids. Trimming removed 1 base from V and 6 bases from J; junction bases left unmatched: 6. CDR3 nucleotide sequence: TGTGCCAGCAGCTTGCACTACAGGGGGACCGAGCAGTACTTC. Translation: CASSLHYRGTEQYF.

The sample holds a few counts of this clone. This chain joins TRBV14 and TRBJ1-6; 9 positions match TRBD1. There are 15 residues in the CDR3. Germline trimming cut 4 bases from V and 6 bases from J; bases unmatched to any gene: 4. Germline V CDR1 and CDR2: SGHDN, FVKESK. CDR3 nucleotide sequence: TGTGCCAGCAGCCCCCGGACAGGGGCTAATTCACCCCTCCACTTT. Encoded protein: CASSPRTGANSPLHF.

CDR3 sequence: CASSPIQGYTQYF. Here the CDR3 DNA reads TGTGCCAGCAGCCCCATCCAGGGTTATACGCAGTATTTT. The chain uses TRBV14 and TRBJ2-3; D is perhaps TRBD1 (5 bases). Germline lookup yields CDR1 SGHDN and CDR2 FVKESK. The V end lost 4 bases, the J end lost 7 bases, and 12 bases lay between the germline ends. The CDR3 is 13 residues long. The full variable domain, its missing parts supplied by reference TRBV14 and TRBJ2-3, is EAGVTQFPSHSVIEKGQTVTLRCDPISGHDNLYWYRRVMGKEIKFLLHFVKESKQDESGMPNNRFLAERTGGTYSTLKVQPAELEDSGVYFCASSPIQGYTQYFGPGTRLTVL.

The chain uses TRBV2 and TRBJ1-5; TRBD1 aligns across 10 bases. This CDR3 spans 15 amino acids. The germline V gene encodes CDR1 SNHLY and CDR2 FYNNEI. The J segment lost 4 bases and the V segment lost 5 bases, leaving 5 bases of the junction unmatched. CDR3 residues: CASSLMGQGNQPQHF. The CDR3 coding sequence is TGTGCCAGCAGTCTTATGGGACAGGGGAATCAGCCCCAGCATTTT.

This clone was observed a few times. The rearrangement joins TRBV25-1 to TRBJ2-1; tentatively, D is TRBD1 (6 bases). This CDR3 region has 15 residues. V was clipped by 7 bases and J by 7 bases, with 20 bases between them. Per germline, CDR1 MGHDK and CDR2 SYGVNS. This CDR3 reads CASTQTRGLSNEQFF. Here the CDR3 DNA reads TGTGCCAGCACCCAAACCAGGGGTCTCTCGAATGAGCAGTTCTTC.

This rearrangement joins TRBV19 to TRBJ1-3; possible D gene TRBD1, 5 bases. Trimming removed 5 bases from V and 4 bases from J, with 12 bases in between. CDR3 length equals 14 residues. CDR1 and CDR2 from the germline V gene are LNHDA and SQIVND (reference sequence). This CDR3 is CASSGGDGGNTIYF. As DNA, the CDR3 is TGTGCCAGTAGTGGGGGGGACGGCGGAAACACCATATATTTT.

The CDR3 loop reads CASRLIAGALDTQYF. The CDR3 nucleotides are TGTGCCAGCAGGTTAATAGCGGGGGCGCTTGATACGCAGTATTTT. The rearrangement uses TRBV2 and TRBJ2-3, with 9 bases lining up with TRBD2. Unmatched junction bases numbered 10, after V lost 6 bases and J lost 6 bases. The CDR3 has 15 residues. Germline V gene sequence: CDR1 SNHLY, CDR2 FYNNEI.

This clone was observed once. The rearrangement links TRBV11-2 to TRBJ2-3; a possible D gene is TRBD1 (5 bases). Germline V lookup: CDR1 SGHAT, CDR2 FQNNGV. Between the trimmed V and J ends, which lost 8 bases and 1 base, there was a span of 13 bases. CDR3 length: 14 residues. The CDR3 loop reads CASGAFFRTDTQYF. The DNA of the CDR3 is TGTGCCAGCGGGGCCTTCTTCCGCACAGATACGCAGTATTTT.

J is TRBJ1-2 and V is TRBV28; D is unresolved. From germline, CDR1 is MDHEN and CDR2 SYDVKM. V lost 6 bases and J 6 bases, leaving 17 bases between the germline ends. CDR3 length: 14 residues. Written as DNA, the CDR3 is TGTGCCAGCAGGAAGACACTGACGGTCCATGGCTACACCTTC. It codes for CASRKTLTVHGYTF.

This clone has just a few counts. The chain combines TRBV25-1 with TRBJ2-7; TRBD2 is a possible D gene (5 bases). CDR3 size: 13 residues. Trimming took off 3 bases at V and 6 bases at J, with 12 bases between the two ends. Germline lookup yields CDR1 MGHDK and CDR2 SYGVNS. For the CDR3, the DNA is TGTGCCAGCAGTGAGCCCTATCGGGGCGAGCAGTACTTC. It specifies CASSEPYRGEQYF.

The gene calls are TRBV7-9 and TRBJ1-6, with a possible D match to TRBD1 (6 bases). Trimming took 4 bases from V and 7 from J, leaving 14 bases between them. The CDR3 extends over 15 amino acids. Per the germline V gene, CDR1 is SEHNR and CDR2 is FQNEAQ (reference sequence). CDR3: CASSSQGQGNSPLHF. In nucleotides, the CDR3 is TGTGCCAGCAGCTCACAGGGTCAGGGGAATTCACCCCTCCACTTT.

The genes are TRBV6-5 and TRBJ2-7; perhaps TRBD1 as D (6 bases). The V and J ends lost 0 bases and 3 bases respectively, with 9 bases between them. The length of the CDR3 is 14 residues. Germline V gene lookup returns CDR1 MNHEY and CDR2 SVGAGI. Written as DNA, the CDR3 is TGTGCCAGCAGTTACTCGGACAGACACTACGAGCAGTACTTC. Amino acids: CASSYSDRHYEQYF.

This clone has more than one count but fewer than ten. The V and J genes are TRBV28 and TRBJ2-3; 9 bases fit TRBD2. The CDR3 sequence is 16 residues long. The V segment lost 2 bases and the J segment 0 bases; nucleotides outside the gene matches: 3. The germline V gene encodes CDR1 MDHEN and CDR2 SYDVKM. In DNA, the CDR3 is TGTGCCAGCAGTTTAGCACTAGCGGGTAGCACAGATACGCAGTATTTT. Translating gives CASSLALAGSTDTQYF. The full variable domain, completed using reference TRBV28 and TRBJ2-3, is DVKVTQSSRYLVKRTGEKVFLECVQDMDHENMFWYRQDPGLGLRLIYFSYDVKMKEKGDIPEGYSVSREKKERFSLILESASTNQTSMYLCASSLALAGSTDTQYFGPGTRLTVL.

The rearrangement joins TRBV25-1 to TRBJ2-5, with D possibly being TRBD2 (5 bases). V was shortened by 9 bases and J by 9 bases, with 11 bases between the two germline ends. Germline V CDR1 and CDR2: MGHDK, SYGVNS. CDR3 size: 10 residues. The CDR3 sequence is CASRAGAQYF. In DNA, the CDR3 is TGTGCCAGTAGGGCCGGGGCCCAGTACTTC.

V is TRBV7-9 and J is TRBJ1-1, with a tentative D call TRBD1 (5 bases). The CDR3 totals 16 residues. Germline V gives CDR1 SEHNR, CDR2 FQNEAQ (reference sequence). V was shortened by 5 bases and J by 4 bases, with 20 bases between the two germline ends. CDR3 sequence: CASSRGGAEKGTEAFF. The CDR3 nucleotides read TGTGCCAGCAGCCGAGGAGGGGCGGAAAAAGGCACTGAAGCTTTCTTT. The variable domain in full, with the rest retrieved from reference TRBV7-9 and TRBJ1-1, is DTGVSQNPRHKITKRGQNVTFRCDPISEHNRLYWYRQTLGQGPEFLTYFQNEAQLEKSRLLSDRFSAERPKGSFSTLEIQRTEQGDSAMYLCASSRGGAEKGTEAFFGQGTRLTVV.

This chain connects TRBV7-2 to TRBJ2-1; TRBD2 agrees at 8 bases. From germline, CDR1 is SGHTA and CDR2 FQGNSA. The V segment lost 5 bases and the J segment 4 bases; nucleotides outside the gene matches: 10. The CDR3 is 16 amino acids. This chain's CDR3 is CASSLVRGGRYNEQFF. The DNA for the CDR3 is TGTGCCAGCAGCCTTGTTCGGGGGGGCCGGTACAATGAGCAGTTCTTC. Full variable domain (missing parts from reference TRBV7-2 and TRBJ2-1): GAGVSQSPSNKVTEKGKDVELRCDPISGHTALYWYRQSLGQGLEFLIYFQGNSAPDKSGLPSDRFSAERTGGSVSTLTIQRTQQEDSAVYLCASSLVRGGRYNEQFFGPGTRLTVL.

V is TRBV23-1 and J is TRBJ2-2, with D possibly TRBD2 on 6 matching bases. TRBV23-1 is given ORF status, its function remaining uncertain. This CDR3 spans 16 amino acids. The V and J ends lost 2 bases and 3 bases respectively, with 13 bases between them. Here the CDR3 DNA reads TGCGCCAGCAGTCAAGGACTAAGTGATGACACCGGGGAGCTGTTTTTT. It translates to CASSQGLSDDTGELFF.